This TCR beta chain comes out of a study of T cells after posttransplantation cyclophosphamide. Study-wide results and limits: Donor-recipient repertoire similarity was low at 1-2 months, rising over year one.

This clone was recorded at least ten times. Its antigen is unidentified. This sample includes further DNA sequences coding for the same CDR3. The protocol was immunoSEQ multiplex PCR, while the TCRdb copy is restricted to in-frame clones and leaves out a portion. Singletons are absent from the sample, which has roughly 10,000 clones. A marrow graft followed busulfan-fludarabine conditioning, with cyclophosphamide on days +3 and +4. CDR1 and CDR2 (germline): WNHNN, SYGVQD (reference sequence). V was pared by 3 bases and J by 2 bases, with 8 bases between. CDR3 size: 13 residues. The starting material was PBMCs, obtained 350 to 390 days after allogeneic stem cell transplant with posttransplant cyclophosphamide. The rearrangement links TRBV10-1 to TRBJ2-7, with D perhaps TRBD1 (5 bases). The receptor was derived from a male patient between 50 and 60 years old who received an allogeneic stem cell transplant from a related donor and was CMV-positive. Among the T cells, some may be from the graft donor. The CDR3 sequence is CASSDRVTYEQYF. DNA of the CDR3: TGCGCCAGCAGTGACAGGGTCACCTACGAGCAGTACTTC.